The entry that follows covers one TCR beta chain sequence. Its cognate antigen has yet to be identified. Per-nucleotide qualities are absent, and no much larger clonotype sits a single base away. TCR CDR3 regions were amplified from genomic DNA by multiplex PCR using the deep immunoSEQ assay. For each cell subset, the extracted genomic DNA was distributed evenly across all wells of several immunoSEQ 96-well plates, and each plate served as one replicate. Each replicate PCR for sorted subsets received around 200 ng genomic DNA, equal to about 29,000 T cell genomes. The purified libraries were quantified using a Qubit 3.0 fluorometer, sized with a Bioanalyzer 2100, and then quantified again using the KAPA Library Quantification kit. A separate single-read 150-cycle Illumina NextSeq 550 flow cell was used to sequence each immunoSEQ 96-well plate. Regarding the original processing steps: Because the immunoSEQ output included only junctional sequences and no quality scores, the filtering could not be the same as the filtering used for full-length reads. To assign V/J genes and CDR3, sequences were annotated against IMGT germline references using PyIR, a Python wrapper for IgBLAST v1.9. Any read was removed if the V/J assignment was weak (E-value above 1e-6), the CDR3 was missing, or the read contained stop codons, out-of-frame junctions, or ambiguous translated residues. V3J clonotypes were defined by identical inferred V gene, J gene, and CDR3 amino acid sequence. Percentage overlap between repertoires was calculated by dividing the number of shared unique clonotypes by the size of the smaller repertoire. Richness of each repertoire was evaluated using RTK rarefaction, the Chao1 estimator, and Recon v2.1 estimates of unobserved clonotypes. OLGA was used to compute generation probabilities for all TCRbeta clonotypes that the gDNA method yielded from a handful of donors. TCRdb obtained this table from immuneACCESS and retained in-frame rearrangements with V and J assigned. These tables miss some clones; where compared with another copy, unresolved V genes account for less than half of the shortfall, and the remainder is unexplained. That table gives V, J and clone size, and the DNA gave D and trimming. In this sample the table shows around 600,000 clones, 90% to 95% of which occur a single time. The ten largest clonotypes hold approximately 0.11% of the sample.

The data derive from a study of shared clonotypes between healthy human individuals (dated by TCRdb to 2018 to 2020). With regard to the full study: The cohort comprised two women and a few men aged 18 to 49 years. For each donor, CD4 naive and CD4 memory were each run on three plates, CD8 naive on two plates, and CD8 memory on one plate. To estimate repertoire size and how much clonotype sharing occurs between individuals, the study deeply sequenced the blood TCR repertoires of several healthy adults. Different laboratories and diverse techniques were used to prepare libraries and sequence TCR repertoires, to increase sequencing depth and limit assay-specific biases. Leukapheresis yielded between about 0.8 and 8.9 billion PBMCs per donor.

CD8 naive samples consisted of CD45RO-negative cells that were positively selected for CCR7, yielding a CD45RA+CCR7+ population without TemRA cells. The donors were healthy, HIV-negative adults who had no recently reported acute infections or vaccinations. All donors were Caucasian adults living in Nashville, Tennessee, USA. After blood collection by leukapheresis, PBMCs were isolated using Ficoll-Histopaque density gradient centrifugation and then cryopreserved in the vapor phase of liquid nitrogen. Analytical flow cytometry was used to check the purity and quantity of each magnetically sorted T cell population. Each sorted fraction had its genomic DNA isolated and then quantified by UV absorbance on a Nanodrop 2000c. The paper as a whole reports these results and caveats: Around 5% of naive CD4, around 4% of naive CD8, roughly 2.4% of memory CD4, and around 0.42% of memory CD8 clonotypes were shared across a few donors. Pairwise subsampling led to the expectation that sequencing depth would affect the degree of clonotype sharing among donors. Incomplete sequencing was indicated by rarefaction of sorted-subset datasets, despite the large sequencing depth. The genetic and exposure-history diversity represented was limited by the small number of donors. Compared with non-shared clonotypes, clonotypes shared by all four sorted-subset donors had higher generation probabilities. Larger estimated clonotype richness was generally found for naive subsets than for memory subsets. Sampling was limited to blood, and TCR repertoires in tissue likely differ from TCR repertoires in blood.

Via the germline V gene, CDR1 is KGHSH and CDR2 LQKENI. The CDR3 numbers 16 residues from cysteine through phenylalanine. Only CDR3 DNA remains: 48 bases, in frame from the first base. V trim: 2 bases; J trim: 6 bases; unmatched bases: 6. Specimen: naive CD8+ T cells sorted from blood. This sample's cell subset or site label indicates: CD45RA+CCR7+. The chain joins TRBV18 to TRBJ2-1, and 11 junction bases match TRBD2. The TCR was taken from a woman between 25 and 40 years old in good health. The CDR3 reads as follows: CASSPRLAGGSNEQFF. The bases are TGTGCCAGCTCACCAAGGCTAGCGGGAGGATCCAATGAGCAGTTCTTC.